This section outlines one T cell receptor beta chain sequence together with its context. The antigen is unknown. V lost 9 bases and J 8 bases, leaving 16 bases between the germline ends. Germline V gene data show CDR1 as LNHDA and CDR2 as SQIVND (reference sequence). The CDR3 is made up of 12 amino acids. This sample was included in a study of T cell responses to AZD1222 COVID-19 vaccine. Study results and limitations: Possibly, clonal diversity was underestimated; donors were largely white British and included more females.

The assay was immunoSEQ multiplex PCR, and TCRdb's table has in-frame clones only and misses some. This table has around 150,000 clones, approximately 90% appearing once. The TCR comes from an adult who received the AZD1222 COVID-19 vaccine. Sequences were derived from peripheral blood, sampled 28 days after the second AZD1222 dose. V gene TRBV19 combines with J gene TRBJ1-2; D perhaps matches TRBD1 (6 bases). The CDR3 region has the DNA TGTGCCAGCCTGGGGGCGGCTACAGGCTACACCTTC. It codes for CASLGAATGYTF.